A single sample is the source of the 12 T cell receptor beta chains below, sequenced in a study of shared clonotypes between healthy human individuals. Repertoires were generated with immunoSEQ multiplex PCR, while TCRdb's copy carries only in-frame clones and drops some. This sample has 600,000 to 800,000 clones, with 72% found just once. Input material: memory CD4+ T cells sorted from blood. As to subset: CD45RA-negative fraction. These receptor sequences come from a woman aged 25 to 39 in good health.

The chain couples TRBV5-1 to TRBJ2-2; a possible D gene is TRBD2 (6 bases). The germline V gene has CDR1 SGHRS and CDR2 YFSETQ. The V end lost 6 bases, the J end lost 1 base, and 10 bases lay between the germline ends. CDR3 length equals 14 residues. CDR3 nucleotides: TGCGCCAGCACGTGGCGGGAGAACACCGGGGAGCTGTTTTTT. This encodes CASTWRENTGELFF.

The chain recombines TRBV5-1 with TRBJ1-3; D is ambiguous. V lost 1 base to trimming and J lost 0 bases, with 2 bases between them. There are 13 residues in the CDR3. CDR1 is SGHRS and CDR2 is YFSETQ in the germline V gene. CDR3 amino acids: CASSLNSGNTIYF. CDR3 nucleotide sequence: TGCGCCAGCAGCTTGAACTCTGGAAACACCATATATTTT.

The chain couples TRBV9 to TRBJ2-1; 7 bases agree with TRBD2. From germline, CDR1 is SGDLS and CDR2 YYNGEE. The junction had 11 bases not matched to a gene; V was cut back by 0 bases and J by 5 bases. The CDR3 is made up of 17 amino acids. This CDR3 is CASSVDWSGLTNNEQFF. Written as DNA, the CDR3 is TGTGCCAGCAGCGTAGATTGGTCGGGACTAACCAACAATGAGCAGTTCTTC. The full variable domain, completed using reference TRBV9 and TRBJ2-1, is DSGVTQTPKHLITATGQRVTLRCSPRSGDLSVYWYQQSLDQGLQFLIQYYNGEERAKGNILERFSAQQFPDLHSELNLSSLELGDSALYFCASSVDWSGLTNNEQFFGPGTRLTVL.

Note on this clone: Other DNA sequences in the same sample also yield this CDR3. The rearrangement uses TRBV6-5 and TRBJ1-4; D possibly corresponds to TRBD1 (6 bases). V was trimmed by 0 bases and J by 2 bases, leaving 10 bases between them. This CDR3 comprises 16 residues. CDR1 is MNHEY and CDR2 is SVGAGI in the germline V gene. DNA of the CDR3: TGTGCCAGCAGTTACTCTGGGGGGGCCACTAATGAAAAACTGTTTTTT. The encoded protein is CASSYSGGATNEKLFF.

The V gene is TRBV28, the J gene TRBJ2-2, with TRBD1 matching over 11 bases. This CDR3 has 15 amino acids. The germline gives CDR1 MDHEN, CDR2 SYDVKM. V was pared by 6 bases and J by 4 bases, with 4 bases of the junction left unmatched. CDR3 sequence (DNA): TGTGCCAGCAGGGCCGGGACAGGGGGCACCGGGGAGCTGTTTTTT. Protein product: CASRAGTGGTGELFF.

V usage is TRBV7-2 and J usage is TRBJ2-7; D is unresolved. From germline, CDR1 is SGHTA and CDR2 FQGNSA. This CDR3 has 12 amino acids. V was shortened by 2 bases and J by 3 bases, with 5 bases between the two germline ends. The CDR3 is CASSLSHYEQYF. CDR3 nucleotide sequence: TGTGCCAGCAGCTTATCCCACTACGAGCAGTACTTC.

V and J are TRBV5-1 and TRBJ2-1; D is perhaps TRBD2 (6 bases). Germline V lookup: CDR1 SGHRS, CDR2 YFSETQ. The CDR3 spans 15 residues. V was clipped by 4 bases and J by 4 bases, with 15 bases between them. The chain's CDR3 is CASSRDSALYNEQFF. The CDR3 DNA reads as TGCGCCAGCAGCAGGGACTCCGCGCTTTACAATGAGCAGTTCTTC.

This clone was observed a handful of times. The chain combines TRBV18 with TRBJ2-7; no clear D. This CDR3 contains 14 residues. In germline, CDR1 is KGHSH, CDR2 LQKENI. V lost 5 bases and J 2 bases, leaving 13 bases between the germline ends. The CDR3 bases are TGTGCCAGCTCATGGCGAGACAAGGCCTACGAGCAGTACTTC. Its protein is CASSWRDKAYEQYF.

This clone was seen once. This chain links TRBV7-7 with TRBJ2-5; perhaps TRBD2 as D (5 bases). Trimming left V 5 bases short and J 2 bases short, with 9 bases between. This CDR3 is built from 13 residues. CDR1 is SSHAT, CDR2 FNYEAQ, per germline (reference sequence). In DNA form, the CDR3 reads TGTGCCAGCAGCCCTGACTATCAAGAGACCCAGTACTTC. It translates to CASSPDYQETQYF.

V and J are TRBV11-2 and TRBJ2-6; 7 bases map to TRBD1. With 5 bases clipped from V and 2 bases from J, the junction kept 6 bases outside the gene matches. Germline-derived CDR1 and CDR2 are SGHAT and FQNNGV. The CDR3 is made up of 16 amino acids. The CDR3, as DNA: TGTGCCAGCAGCGACCTGGGACAGACTGGGGCCAACGTCCTGACTTTC. Protein sequence: CASSDLGQTGANVLTF.

This clone was counted only a few times. The genes are TRBV27 and TRBJ2-3; TRBD2 aligns across 13 bases. The CDR3 contains 19 residues. Trimming took 4 bases from V and 4 from J; bases not matched to a gene: 14. Germline loops: CDR1 MNHEY, CDR2 SMNVEV (reference sequence). The CDR3 sequence: CASSSHGLAGVTGADTQYF. The CDR3 DNA is TGTGCCAGCAGTTCCCACGGACTAGCGGGAGTTACGGGGGCAGATACGCAGTATTTT.

Details on this clone: Other DNA sequences in the sample encode the same CDR3. The chain links TRBV28 to TRBJ1-5, with TRBD1 identical over 7 bases. J gave up 2 bases and V 4 bases, and 2 bases lay outside the gene matches. The CDR3 sequence is 14 residues long. The germline V gene has CDR1 MDHEN and CDR2 SYDVKM. This CDR3 is CASSSGGGNQPQHF. CDR3 DNA sequence: TGTGCCAGCAGTTCAGGGGGAGGCAATCAGCCCCAGCATTTT.